This T cell receptor beta chain was documented in a study of CD8 T cell repertoires and HIV-1 epitope variants. Study information: Epitopes were three Gag families plus Nef HW9 and YT9.

Remarks on this clone: Its antigen is undetermined.

Germline CDR1 SGHRS, CDR2 YFSETQ. The trim removed 7 bases at V and 5 bases at J, leaving 6 bases unmatched. This CDR3 is built from 13 residues. Method: immunoSEQ multiplex PCR; TCRdb's copy keeps in-frame clones and lacks some. The sample contains about 5,100 clones, around 61% of which appear only once. Sequencing was carried out using cultured CD8+ T cells derived from PBMCs. The chain couples TRBV5-1 to TRBJ2-1; 7 bases are a match to TRBD2. The receptor's source is a male donor with HIV. The CDR3, as DNA: TGCGCCAGCGCTAGGGGAGGGAACAATGAGCAGTTCTTC. Translated, it gives CASARGGNNEQFF.